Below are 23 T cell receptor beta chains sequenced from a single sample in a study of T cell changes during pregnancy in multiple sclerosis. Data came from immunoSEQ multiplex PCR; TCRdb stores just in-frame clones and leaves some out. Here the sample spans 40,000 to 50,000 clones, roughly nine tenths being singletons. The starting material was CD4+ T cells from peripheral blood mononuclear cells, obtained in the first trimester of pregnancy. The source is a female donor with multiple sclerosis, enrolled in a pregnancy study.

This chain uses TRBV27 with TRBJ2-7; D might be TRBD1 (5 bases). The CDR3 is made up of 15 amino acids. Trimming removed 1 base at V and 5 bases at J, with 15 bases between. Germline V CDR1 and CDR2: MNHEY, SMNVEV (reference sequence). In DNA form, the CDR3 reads TGTGCCAGCAGTTTATGGGCAGGGAAAACCCACGAGCAGTACTTC. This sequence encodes CASSLWAGKTHEQYF.

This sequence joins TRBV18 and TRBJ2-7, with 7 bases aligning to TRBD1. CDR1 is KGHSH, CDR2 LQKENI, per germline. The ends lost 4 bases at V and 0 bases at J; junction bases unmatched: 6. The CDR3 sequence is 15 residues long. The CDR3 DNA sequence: TGTGCCAGCTCACAAACAACAGGGGACTCCTACGAGCAGTACTTC. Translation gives CASSQTTGDSYEQYF.

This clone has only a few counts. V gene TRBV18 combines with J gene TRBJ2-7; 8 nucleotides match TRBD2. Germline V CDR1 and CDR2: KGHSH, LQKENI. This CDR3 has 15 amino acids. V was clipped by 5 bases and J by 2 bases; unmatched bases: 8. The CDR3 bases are TGTGCCAGCTCATTCGGGTCGGGGGGGGCCTACGAGCAGTACTTC. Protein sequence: CASSFGSGGAYEQYF.

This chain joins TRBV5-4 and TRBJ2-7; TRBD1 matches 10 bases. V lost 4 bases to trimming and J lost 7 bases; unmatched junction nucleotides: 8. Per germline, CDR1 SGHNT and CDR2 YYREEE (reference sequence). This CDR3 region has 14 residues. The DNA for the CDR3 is TGTGCCAGCAGCCATCAGGACAGGGGGAGAGAGCAGTACTTC. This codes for CASSHQDRGREQYF.

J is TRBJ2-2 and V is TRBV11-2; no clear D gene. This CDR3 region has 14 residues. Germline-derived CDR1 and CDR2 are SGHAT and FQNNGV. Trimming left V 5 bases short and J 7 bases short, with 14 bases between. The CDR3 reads CASSPNGYGGELFF. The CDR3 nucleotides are TGTGCCAGCAGCCCCAACGGGTACGGCGGGGAGCTGTTTTTT. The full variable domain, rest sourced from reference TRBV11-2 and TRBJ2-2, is EAGVAQSPRYKIIEKRQSVAFWCNPISGHATLYWYQQILGQGPKLLIQFQNNGVVDDSQLPKDRFSAERLKGVDSTLKIQPAKLEDSAVYLCASSPNGYGGELFFGEGSRLTVL.

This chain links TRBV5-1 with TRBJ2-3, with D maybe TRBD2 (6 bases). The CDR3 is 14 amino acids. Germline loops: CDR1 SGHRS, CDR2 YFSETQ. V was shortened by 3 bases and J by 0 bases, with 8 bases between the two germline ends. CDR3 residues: CASSSGTSTDTQYF. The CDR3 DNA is TGCGCCAGCAGCTCTGGGACTAGCACAGATACGCAGTATTTT.

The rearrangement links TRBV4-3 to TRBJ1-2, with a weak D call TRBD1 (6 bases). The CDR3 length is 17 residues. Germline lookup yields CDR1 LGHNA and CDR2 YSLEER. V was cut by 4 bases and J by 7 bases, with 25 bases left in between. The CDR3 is CASSPLGAPKAGAGYTF. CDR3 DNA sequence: TGCGCCAGCAGCCCCCTTGGGGCCCCGAAGGCAGGGGCTGGCTACACCTTC.

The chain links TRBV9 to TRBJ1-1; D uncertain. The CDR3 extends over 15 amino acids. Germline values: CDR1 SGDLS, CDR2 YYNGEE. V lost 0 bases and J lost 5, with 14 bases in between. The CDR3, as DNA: TGTGCCAGCAGCGTAGGGTCCGGGAGTGGTACTGAAGCTTTCTTT. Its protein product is CASSVGSGSGTEAFF.

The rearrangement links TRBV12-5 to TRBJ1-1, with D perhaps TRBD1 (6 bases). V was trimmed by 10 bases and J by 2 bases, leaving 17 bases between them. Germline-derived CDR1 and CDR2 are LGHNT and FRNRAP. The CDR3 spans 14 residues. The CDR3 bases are TGTGCTACAAAGGGGGGGCGAGGAAACACTGAAGCTTTCTTT. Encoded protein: CATKGGRGNTEAFF.

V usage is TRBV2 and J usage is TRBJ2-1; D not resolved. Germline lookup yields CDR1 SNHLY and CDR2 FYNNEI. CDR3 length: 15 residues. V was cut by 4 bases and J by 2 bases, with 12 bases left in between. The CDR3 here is CASSVSAAAYNEQFF. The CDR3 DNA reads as TGTGCCAGCAGTGTATCGGCGGCAGCCTACAATGAGCAGTTCTTC.

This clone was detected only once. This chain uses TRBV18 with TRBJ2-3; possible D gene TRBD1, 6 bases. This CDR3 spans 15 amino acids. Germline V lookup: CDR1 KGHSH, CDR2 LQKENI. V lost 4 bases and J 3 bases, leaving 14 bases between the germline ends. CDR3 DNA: TGTGCCAGCTCACTAATACAGGGTGAGACAGATACGCAGTATTTT. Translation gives CASSLIQGETDTQYF.

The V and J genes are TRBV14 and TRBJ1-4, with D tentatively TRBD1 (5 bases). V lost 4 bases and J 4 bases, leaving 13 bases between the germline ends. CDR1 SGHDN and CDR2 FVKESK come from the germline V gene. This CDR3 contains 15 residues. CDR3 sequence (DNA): TGTGCCAGCAGCCTGGAGGGGACTTATAATGAAAAACTGTTTTTT. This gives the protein CASSLEGTYNEKLFF.

The CDR3 sequence: CASRPGQGLTYGYTF. CDR3 nucleotides: TGTGCCAGCAGGCCGGGACAGGGGCTTACCTATGGCTACACCTTC. J is TRBJ1-2 and V is TRBV6-5, with TRBD1 identical over 10 bases. Germline values: CDR1 MNHEY, CDR2 SVGAGI. After removal of 6 bases from V and 4 bases from J, the junction contained 8 bases not matched to a gene. CDR3 length: 15 residues.

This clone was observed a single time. The CDR3 is CASIEDRRNPYEQYF. The CDR3 DNA reads as TGTGCCAGTATCGAGGACAGGAGAAACCCCTACGAGCAGTACTTC. This rearrangement joins TRBV19 to TRBJ2-7; 7 bases fit TRBD1. This CDR3 is built from 15 residues. The trim removed 7 bases at V and 2 bases at J, leaving 11 bases unmatched. CDR1 is LNHDA and CDR2 is SQIVND in the germline V gene (reference sequence).

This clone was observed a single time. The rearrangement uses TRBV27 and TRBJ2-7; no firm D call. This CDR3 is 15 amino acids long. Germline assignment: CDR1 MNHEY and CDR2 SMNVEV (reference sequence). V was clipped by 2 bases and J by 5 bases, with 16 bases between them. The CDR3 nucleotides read TGTGCCAGCAGTTTAGAGGTTGGGTTAGCCCACGAGCAGTACTTC. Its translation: CASSLEVGLAHEQYF.

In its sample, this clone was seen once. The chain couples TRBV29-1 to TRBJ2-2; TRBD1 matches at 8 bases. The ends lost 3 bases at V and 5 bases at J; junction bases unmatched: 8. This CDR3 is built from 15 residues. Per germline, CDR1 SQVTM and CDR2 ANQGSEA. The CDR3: CSVDRGQGGTGELFF. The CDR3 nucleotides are TGCAGCGTTGACAGGGGGCAAGGAGGGACCGGGGAGCTGTTTTTT.

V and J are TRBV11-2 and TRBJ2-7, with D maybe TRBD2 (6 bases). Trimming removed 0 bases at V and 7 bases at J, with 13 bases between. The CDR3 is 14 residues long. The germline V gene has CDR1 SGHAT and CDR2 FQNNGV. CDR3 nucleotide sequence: TGTGCCAGCAGCTTAGATCCATCCGCGGGGGAGCAGTACTTC. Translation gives CASSLDPSAGEQYF.

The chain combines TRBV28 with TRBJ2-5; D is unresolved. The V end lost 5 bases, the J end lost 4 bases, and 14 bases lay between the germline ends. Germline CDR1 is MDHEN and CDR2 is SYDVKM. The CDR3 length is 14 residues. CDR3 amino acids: CASSPGGTVETQYF. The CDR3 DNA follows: TGTGCCAGCAGTCCCGGCGGTACCGTAGAGACCCAGTACTTC.

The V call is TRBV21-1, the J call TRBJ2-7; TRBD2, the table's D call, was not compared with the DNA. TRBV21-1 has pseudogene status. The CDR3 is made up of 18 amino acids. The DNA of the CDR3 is TGTGCCAGCAGCGGACGCGGGCCTAGCGGGAGGTGTACCTACGAGCAGTACTTC. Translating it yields CASSGRGPSGRCTYEQYF.

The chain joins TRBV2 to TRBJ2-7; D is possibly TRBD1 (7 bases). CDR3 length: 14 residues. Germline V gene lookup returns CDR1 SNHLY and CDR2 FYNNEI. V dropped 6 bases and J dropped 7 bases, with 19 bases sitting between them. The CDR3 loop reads CASRRERQGWEQYF. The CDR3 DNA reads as TGTGCCAGCAGGCGGGAACGACAGGGTTGGGAGCAGTACTTC.

Here the CDR3 reads CASVPSGRGTGELFF. The CDR3, as DNA: TGTGCCAGCGTTCCTAGCGGCCGAGGCACCGGGGAGCTGTTTTTT. V is TRBV5-6 and J is TRBJ2-2; TRBD2 matches 7 bases. The CDR3 sequence is 15 residues long. The J segment lost 4 bases and the V segment lost 7 bases, leaving 10 bases of the junction unmatched. Germline CDR1 SGHDT, CDR2 YYEEEE.

The CDR3 here is CASSQGQGYQETQYF. CDR3 DNA sequence: TGCGCCAGCAGCCAGGGACAGGGGTACCAAGAGACCCAGTACTTC. The rearrangement links TRBV5-1 to TRBJ2-5, with 10 positions matching TRBD1. CDR1 and CDR2 (germline): SGHRS, YFSETQ. The CDR3 extends over 15 amino acids. With 4 bases clipped from V and 0 bases from J, the junction kept 3 bases outside the gene matches.

This CDR3 reads CASSLEDGGYTEAFF. The CDR3 bases are TGTGCCAGCAGCTTAGAAGACGGCGGCTACACTGAAGCTTTCTTT. V is TRBV7-2 and J is TRBJ1-1; D is undetermined. This CDR3 contains 15 residues. Germline CDR1 and CDR2: SGHTA and FQGNSA. V dropped 1 base and J dropped 3 bases, with 12 bases sitting between them.